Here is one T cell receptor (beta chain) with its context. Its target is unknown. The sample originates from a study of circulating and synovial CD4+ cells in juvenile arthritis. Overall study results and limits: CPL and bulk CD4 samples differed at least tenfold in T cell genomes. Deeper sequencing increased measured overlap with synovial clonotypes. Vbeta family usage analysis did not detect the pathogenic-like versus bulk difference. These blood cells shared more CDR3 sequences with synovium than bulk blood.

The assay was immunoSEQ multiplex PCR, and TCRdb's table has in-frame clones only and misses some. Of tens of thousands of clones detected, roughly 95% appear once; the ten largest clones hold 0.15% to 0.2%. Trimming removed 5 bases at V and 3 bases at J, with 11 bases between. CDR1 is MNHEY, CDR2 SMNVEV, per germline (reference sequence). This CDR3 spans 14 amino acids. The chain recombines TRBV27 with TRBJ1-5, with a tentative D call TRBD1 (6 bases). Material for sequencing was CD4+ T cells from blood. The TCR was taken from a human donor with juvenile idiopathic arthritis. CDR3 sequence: CASSADRNNQPQHF. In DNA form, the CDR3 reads TGTGCCAGCAGTGCCGACAGGAACAATCAGCCCCAGCATTTT.